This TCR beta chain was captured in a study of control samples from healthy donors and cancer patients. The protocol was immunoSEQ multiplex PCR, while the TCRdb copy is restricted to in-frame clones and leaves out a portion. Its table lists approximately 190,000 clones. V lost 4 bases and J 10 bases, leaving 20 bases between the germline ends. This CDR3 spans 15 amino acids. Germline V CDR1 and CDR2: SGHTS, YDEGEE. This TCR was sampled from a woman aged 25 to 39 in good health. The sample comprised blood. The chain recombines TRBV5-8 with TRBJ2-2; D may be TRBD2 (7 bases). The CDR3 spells CASSLRIGGAVELFF. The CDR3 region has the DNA TGTGCCAGCAGCCTCCGAATTGGGGGGGCGGTGGAGCTGTTTTTT.